Listed below are T cell receptor beta chains from one sample, sequenced in a study of cytomegalovirus exposure and HLA in healthy donors. Data came from immunoSEQ multiplex PCR; TCRdb stores just in-frame clones and leaves some out. Among about 200,000 clones listed, roughly 80% were seen once. The sequenced material came from PBMCs. The receptors here all came from a man aged 30-40 years in good health and CMV-seronegative. CDR3s include the opening cysteine and the closing phenylalanine or tryptophan. Each record gives: D gene, CDR3 length, V gene, clone size, J gene, CDR3 DNA, CDR3 protein. D genes are given only for firm matches. Not all rows give a size; the values are once, few, many and, for expanded clones, a class.

TRBD1	13	TRBV11-3	NA	TRBJ2-7	TGTGCCAGCAGCAAAACAGGGGCCCACGAGCAGTACTTC	CASSKTGAHEQYF
TRBD1	13	TRBV7-9	few	TRBJ2-7	TGTGCCAGCATCCGGGACAGGGGGTACGAGCAGTACTTC	CASIRDRGYEQYF
TRBD1	15	TRBV6-1	NA	TRBJ1-2	TGTGCCAGCAGCGAGTCAGTCCAGGGGGGACGCGGCTACACCTTC	CASSESVQGGRGYTF
TRBD1	14	TRBV5-4	NA	TRBJ1-2	TGTGCCAGCACCCCCGGGACAGAGGTCTATGGCTACACCTTC	CASTPGTEVYGYTF
TRBD1	14	TRBV5-1	NA	TRBJ1-4	TGCGCCAGCAGCTCGGACAGGGACGGGAAAAAACTGTTTTTT	CASSSDRDGKKLFF
TRBD2	14	TRBV6-6	NA	TRBJ2-5	TGTGCCAACTGGACTAGCGGGAGGGGAGAGACCCAGTACTTC	CANWTSGRGETQYF
TRBD1	14	TRBV28	NA	TRBJ2-5	TGTGCCAGCAGTCACCAGGGGGCGGGGGAGACCCAGTACTTC	CASSHQGAGETQYF
TRBD1	17	TRBV7-9	NA	TRBJ2-5	TGTGCCAGCAGTCCTCCTGGTCCCGGGACAGCCCAAGAGACCCAGTACTTC	CASSPPGPGTAQETQYF
NA	15	TRBV6-1	NA	TRBJ1-1	TGTGCCAGCAGTAGAAGGGGGACCCTGAACACTGAAGCTTTCTTT	CASSRRGTLNTEAFF
TRBD1	15	TRBV7-2	NA	TRBJ1-1	TGTGCCAGCAGCTCCTGGACAGGGCGAGGGACTGAAGCTTTCTTT	CASSSWTGRGTEAFF
TRBD1	16	TRBV2	NA	TRBJ1-5	TGTGCCAGCAGTGCCCTCGGACAGGATTTCGATCAGCCCCAGCATTTT	CASSALGQDFDQPQHF
NA	16	TRBV4-1	NA	TRBJ1-2	TGCGCCAGCAGCCAAGTACTGGACAGACAAAACTATGGCTACACCTTC	CASSQVLDRQNYGYTF
TRBD2	13	TRBV12-5	few	TRBJ2-3	TGTGCTAGTGGAACTAGCGGAAAAGATACGCAGTATTTT	CASGTSGKDTQYF
NA	15	TRBV4-1	NA	TRBJ1-5	TGCGCCAGCAGCCAAGTAGGGCAGGGTATGCAGCCCCAGCATTTT	CASSQVGQGMQPQHF
NA	16	TRBV28	NA	TRBJ1-5	TGTGCCAGCAGCCAGCTAGGGTTGGGGCGCAATCAGCCCCAGCATTTT	CASSQLGLGRNQPQHF
NA	14	TRBV27	NA	TRBJ1-4	TGTGCCAGCAGTTTGTCGTGGAGAGGCGAAAAACTGTTTTTT	CASSLSWRGEKLFF
NA	15	TRBV5-4	NA	TRBJ2-1	TGTGCCAGCAGTCCGACGGGGGACTCCTACAATGAGCAGTTCTTC	CASSPTGDSYNEQFF
TRBD1	16	TRBV27	NA	TRBJ2-2	TGTGCCAGCAGTTCCGCATACAGGGGGCTGAACGGGGAGCTGTTTTTT	CASSSAYRGLNGELFF
NA	13	TRBV6-6	NA	TRBJ1-1	TGTGCCAGCAGTTACTCATCCGACACTGAAGCTTTCTTT	CASSYSSDTEAFF
NA	15	TRBV6-5	once	TRBJ1-2	TGTGCCAGCAGCCCCTTTAATATCGGGGGAAGGGGCTACACCTTC	CASSPFNIGGRGYTF
TRBD1	14	TRBV7-9	NA	TRBJ2-7	TGTGCCAGCAGGGGTCCGGGACAGGGGCACGAGCAGTACTTC	CASRGPGQGHEQYF
NA	13	TRBV28	NA	TRBJ2-7	TGTGCCAGCGGTTGGAGTGGGGGGTACGAGCAGTACTTC	CASGWSGGYEQYF
NA	16	TRBV2	NA	TRBJ1-6	TGTGCCAGCAGCGCTAATCGGGTGTCCTATAATTCACCCCTCCACTTT	CASSANRVSYNSPLHF
NA	15	TRBV9	NA	TRBJ1-4	TGTGCCAGCAGCCCCGGAGGGACTCTTAATGAAAAACTGTTTTTT	CASSPGGTLNEKLFF
TRBD1	15	TRBV19	NA	TRBJ1-4	TGTGCCAGTAGTACCACAGGGACAGGGGGCGAAAAACTGTTTTTT	CASSTTGTGGEKLFF
NA	15	TRBV5-8	NA	TRBJ1-1	TGTGCCAGCAGCTTGGATCCGGACTACCGCACTGAAGCTTTCTTT	CASSLDPDYRTEAFF
TRBD1	13	TRBV28	NA	TRBJ1-1	TGTGCCAGCACCCCCCTGGACAGGGGTATAGCTTTCTTT	CASTPLDRGIAFF
NA	17	TRBV7-2	NA	TRBJ1-6	TGTGCCAGCAGCTTAGTATCGGCTAGCTCCTATAATTCACCCCTCCACTTT	CASSLVSASSYNSPLHF
TRBD1	15	TRBV7-9	NA	TRBJ2-2	TGTGCCAGCAGCTACAGGACAGGGGTTGACGGGGAGCTGTTTTTT	CASSYRTGVDGELFF
NA	14	TRBV2	NA	TRBJ1-5	TGTGCCAGCAGTGGCGGGGGCCGGGCTCAGCCCCAGCATTTT	CASSGGGRAQPQHF
NA	13	TRBV6-5	NA	TRBJ1-2	TGTGCCAGCAGTCCCGGGAGGGACTATGGCTACACCTTC	CASSPGRDYGYTF
NA	14	TRBV7-7	NA	TRBJ2-7	TGTGCTAGCAGCTTAAAAGTTTCGGACAGCGAGCAGTACTTC	CASSLKVSDSEQYF
TRBD1	14	TRBV28	NA	TRBJ2-2	TGTGCCAGCAGCTTGACAGGGCTCACCGGGGAGCTGTTTTTT	CASSLTGLTGELFF
NA	14	TRBV11-2	NA	TRBJ2-5	TGTGCCAGCAGCTTCTCACAGACCCAAGAGACCCAGTACTTC	CASSFSQTQETQYF
TRBD1	14	TRBV28	NA	TRBJ2-7	TGTGCCAGCAACGACAGGGATTCCCCTAGGGAGCAGTACTTC	CASNDRDSPREQYF
TRBD1	16	TRBV13	NA	TRBJ1-3	TGTGCCAGCAGCTTGGGACAGGTAAACTCTGGAAACACCATATATTTT	CASSLGQVNSGNTIYF